The clone carrying this T cell receptor (beta chain) was found many times. Its antigen remains unknown. Germline lookup yields CDR1 SEHNR and CDR2 FQNEAQ (reference sequence). The CDR3 is 15 amino acids. V lost 3 bases to trimming and J lost 5 bases; unmatched junction nucleotides: 10. Generated by immunoSEQ multiplex PCR, the TCRdb table keeps only in-frame clones and is missing some. The table shows a few hundred thousand clones, with 75% to 95% occurring only once. The data originate from a study of cytomegalovirus exposure and HLA in healthy donors. Study-level background: It was reported in a later analysis that the same platform had been used for the roughly 110 validation repertoires as for the roughly 670 first-cohort repertoires.

Regarding the study as a whole: Rare TCR sequences predominated, though certain public TCRs were found in many donors.

The receptor was derived from a woman aged 18-30 years in good health and CMV-seronegative. V usage is TRBV7-9 and J usage is TRBJ2-7, with TRBD2 matching 7 bases. The sequencing input was PBMCs. CDR3 bases: TGTGCCAGCAGCTTCTTAGCGGGTGAGTCCCACGAGCAGTACTTC. Protein product: CASSFLAGESHEQYF.